The 30 T cell receptor beta chains below were found in one sample sequenced in a study of blood T cell repertoires in COVID-19. The table came from immunoSEQ multiplex PCR; TCRdb's copy has only in-frame clones and leaves some out. Seen here are fewer than 200,000 clones, 70% to 90% observed once, and the top ten hold under 8.5%. Source material: peripheral blood. These receptors came from a woman aged 60 to 75 with COVID-19, enrolled during active disease.

This chain connects TRBV11-2 to TRBJ1-5; 7 nucleotides line up with TRBD1. The CDR3 consists of 15 residues. CDR1 and CDR2 (germline): SGHAT, FQNNGV. With 3 bases clipped from V and 4 bases from J, the junction kept 6 bases outside the gene matches. In DNA, the CDR3 is TGTGCCAGCAGCTTGATGACAGGGAAGAATCAGCCCCAGCATTTT. Translation: CASSLMTGKNQPQHF.

This chain uses TRBV5-6 with TRBJ1-5, with unresolved D. The V gene lost 1 base and the J gene lost 4 bases, with 12 bases spanning the gap. Germline lookup yields CDR1 SGHDT and CDR2 YYEEEE. The CDR3 is 15 amino acids. CDR3 residues: CASSLQGRYNQPQHF. The CDR3 DNA sequence: TGTGCCAGCAGCTTGCAAGGGAGGTATAATCAGCCCCAGCATTTT. Combining the CDR3 with reference TRBV5-6 and TRBJ1-5 gives the whole variable domain DAGVTQSPTHLIKTRGQQVTLRCSPKSGHDTVSWYQQALGQGPQFIFQYYEEEERQRGNFPDRFSGHQFPNYSSELNVNALLLGDSALYLCASSLQGRYNQPQHFGDGTRLSIL.

V is TRBV12-5 and J is TRBJ1-5; possibly TRBD1 for D (6 bases). Germline V gene sequence: CDR1 LGHNT, CDR2 FRNRAP. V was pared by 1 base and J by 3 bases, with 13 bases between. The CDR3 contains 16 residues. Here the CDR3 reads CASGLDRVPVNQPQHF. CDR3 DNA sequence: TGTGCTAGTGGTTTGGACAGGGTCCCCGTCAATCAGCCCCAGCATTTT.

This clone was seen once. The chain couples TRBV28 to TRBJ1-4, with 9 bases identical to TRBD1. The CDR3 runs 15 residues. Germline CDR1 reads MDHEN; CDR2 reads SYDVKM. With 4 bases clipped from V and 6 bases from J, the junction kept 6 bases outside the gene matches. The CDR3 here is CASSSSTGGHEKLFF. In nucleotides, the CDR3 is TGTGCCAGCAGTTCCTCGACAGGGGGACATGAAAAACTGTTTTTT.

The chain has TRBV2 and TRBJ2-7; 8 bases match TRBD1. With 4 bases clipped from V and 0 bases from J, the junction kept 2 bases outside the gene matches. The CDR3 runs to 14 residues. Germline loops: CDR1 SNHLY, CDR2 FYNNEI. The CDR3 sequence is CASSGDRGSYEQYF. The CDR3 DNA sequence: TGTGCCAGCAGTGGAGACAGGGGCTCCTACGAGCAGTACTTC.

The rearrangement uses TRBV6-4 and TRBJ1-5, with D hard to call. This CDR3 spans 15 amino acids. Trimming took 4 bases from V and 2 from J, leaving 12 bases between them. The germline gives CDR1 MRHNA, CDR2 SNTAGT. The CDR3 DNA follows: TGTGCCAGCAGTGTGGAGGCGGGAGGCAATCAGCCCCAGCATTTT. Its protein product is CASSVEAGGNQPQHF.

This sequence joins TRBV11-2 and TRBJ1-2; TRBD1 aligns across 7 bases. Looked up from germline, CDR1 is SGHAT and CDR2 is FQNNGV. This CDR3 comprises 14 residues. The V and J ends lost 6 bases and 2 bases, in that order; junction bases with no gene match: 6. The CDR3 nucleotides read TGTGCCAGCAGGCCAAGCAGGGGGAACTATGGCTACACCTTC. Protein sequence: CASRPSRGNYGYTF.

The chain is built from TRBV6-5 and TRBJ1-2, with TRBD1 as a possible D gene (5 bases). Deletions cut 5 bases from V and 5 bases from J, with 15 bases between. The CDR3 sequence is 14 residues long. Germline V CDR1 and CDR2: MNHEY, SVGAGI. CDR3 sequence (DNA): TGTGCCAGCAGTCCTTCAGGTGGGGGGTATGGCTACACCTTC. Protein sequence: CASSPSGGGYGYTF.

This CDR3 is CASSPTGNYGYTF. The CDR3 DNA follows: TGTGCCAGCAGCCCGACAGGGAACTATGGCTACACCTTC. The V gene is TRBV6-5, the J gene TRBJ1-2, with 7 bases fitting TRBD1. The CDR3 runs 13 residues. With 6 bases clipped from V and 2 bases from J, the junction kept 3 bases outside the gene matches. Germline V gene data show CDR1 as MNHEY and CDR2 as SVGAGI.

The V call is TRBV9, the J call TRBJ1-1; 7 bases align to TRBD1. The CDR3 totals 15 residues. The germline CDR1 and CDR2 sequences are SGDLS and YYNGEE. The V and J ends lost 2 bases and 4 bases, in that order; junction bases with no gene match: 8. The CDR3 bases are TGTGCCAGCAGCGTCACATCAGGGGGAACCACTGAAGCTTTCTTT. Translated: CASSVTSGGTTEAFF. Variable domain in full (rest from reference TRBV9 and TRBJ1-1): DSGVTQTPKHLITATGQRVTLRCSPRSGDLSVYWYQQSLDQGLQFLIQYYNGEERAKGNILERFSAQQFPDLHSELNLSSLELGDSALYFCASSVTSGGTTEAFFGQGTRLTVV.

The V gene is TRBV27, the J gene TRBJ1-6; no reliable D call. CDR1 and CDR2 (germline): MNHEY, SMNVEV (reference sequence). The CDR3 consists of 14 residues. V gave up 8 bases and J gave up 5 bases, with 13 bases separating them. The CDR3 sequence: CASRYRENNSPLHF. The CDR3 DNA reads as TGTGCCAGCCGGTACCGGGAAAATAATTCACCCCTCCACTTT.

The chain has TRBV19 and TRBJ1-1, with D perhaps matching TRBD1 (6 bases). Trimming stripped 4 bases from V and 2 bases from J, with 11 bases between. Per germline, CDR1 LNHDA and CDR2 SQIVND (reference sequence). This CDR3 spans 14 amino acids. This CDR3 reads CASSTYRVNTEAFF. CDR3 coding DNA: TGTGCCAGTAGTACCTACAGGGTAAACACTGAAGCTTTCTTT.

V gene TRBV19 combines with J gene TRBJ1-2, with a possible D match to TRBD1 (5 bases). V was clipped by 5 bases and J by 3 bases, with 13 bases between them. The CDR3 extends over 14 amino acids. CDR1 is LNHDA, CDR2 SQIVND, per germline (reference sequence). The CDR3 region is CASSSRVKDYGYTF. The CDR3 bases are TGTGCCAGTAGTTCCAGGGTTAAGGACTATGGCTACACCTTC. Complete variable domain (other parts from reference TRBV19 and TRBJ1-2): DGGITQSPKYLFRKEGQNVTLSCEQNLNHDAMYWYRQDPGQGLRLIYYSQIVNDFQKGDIAEGYSVSREKKESFPLTVTSAQKNPTAFYLCASSSRVKDYGYTFGSGTRLTVV.

This rearrangement joins TRBV5-1 to TRBJ2-2; D perhaps matches TRBD1 (5 bases). The ends were cut back, 2 bases at V and 0 bases at J, with 8 bases in the middle. The CDR3 is 15 amino acids. The germline gives CDR1 SGHRS, CDR2 YFSETQ. The CDR3 DNA follows: TGCGCCAGCAGCTTCAGGGTTCCGAACACCGGGGAGCTGTTTTTT. It specifies CASSFRVPNTGELFF.

The chain is built from TRBV18 and TRBJ1-3; 9 nucleotides line up with TRBD1. Germline loops: CDR1 KGHSH, CDR2 LQKENI. The CDR3 has 16 residues. The V segment lost 3 bases and the J segment 0 bases; nucleotides outside the gene matches: 3. In DNA form, the CDR3 reads TGTGCCAGCTCACCTCGGACAGGGGACTCTGGAAACACCATATATTTT. Translated, it gives CASSPRTGDSGNTIYF.

The rearrangement uses TRBV9 and TRBJ2-5, with TRBD2 matching over 13 bases. CDR3 length: 17 amino acids. Trimming removed 0 bases from V and 5 bases from J; junction bases left unmatched: 7. The germline V gene encodes CDR1 SGDLS and CDR2 YYNGEE. Written as DNA, the CDR3 is TGTGCCAGCAGCGTAGGAACTAGCGGGAGGGGTTGGGAGACCCAGTACTTC. This gives the protein CASSVGTSGRGWETQYF.

The chain joins TRBV11-3 to TRBJ2-1; 8 bases fit TRBD1. This CDR3 has 13 residues. J was trimmed by 7 bases and V by 2 bases; bases with no gene match: 1. From germline, CDR1 is SGHNT and CDR2 YENEEA. DNA of the CDR3: TGTGCCAGCAGCTTACAGGGGGCGAATGAGCAGTTCTTC. Translation gives CASSLQGANEQFF.

The genes are TRBV6-5 and TRBJ1-2; TRBD1 aligns across 11 bases. This CDR3 spans 15 amino acids. Germline assignment: CDR1 MNHEY and CDR2 SVGAGI. The J segment lost 8 bases and the V segment lost 4 bases, leaving 9 bases of the junction unmatched. CDR3 protein: CASSLTGTGGRGYTF. For the CDR3, the DNA is TGTGCCAGCAGTTTAACGGGGACAGGGGGTCGAGGCTACACCTTC.

This chain connects TRBV7-9 to TRBJ2-2; 8 bases fit TRBD2. From germline, CDR1 is SEHNR and CDR2 FQNEAQ (reference sequence). The CDR3 has 16 amino acids. J lost 7 bases, V lost 0 bases, and 7 bases had no gene match. CDR3: CASSLAIAGPRGELFF. The CDR3, as DNA: TGTGCCAGCAGCTTAGCTATAGCGGGACCCCGCGGGGAGCTGTTTTTT.

This clone was seen a single time. J is TRBJ1-2 and V is TRBV13, with a tentative D call TRBD1 (6 bases). Looked up from germline, CDR1 is PRHDT and CDR2 is FYEKMQ (reference sequence). V lost 2 bases, J lost 7 bases, and 17 bases lay in between. The CDR3 has 15 amino acids. This chain's CDR3 is CASSLSVQGLGGYTF. CDR3 DNA sequence: TGTGCCAGCAGCTTATCCGTTCAGGGGCTTGGTGGCTACACCTTC.

The chain joins TRBV29-1 to TRBJ1-1, with D hard to call. Trimming shortened V by 7 bases and J by 3 bases, and 6 bases separated the two germline ends. This CDR3 has 10 amino acids. Germline lookup yields CDR1 SQVTM and CDR2 ANQGSEA. DNA of the CDR3: TGCAGCGCCACGGACACTGAAGCTTTCTTT. This sequence encodes CSATDTEAFF. The variable domain in full, completed from reference TRBV29-1 and TRBJ1-1, reads SAVISQKPSRDICQRGTSLTIQCQVDSQVTMMFWYRQQPGQSLTLIATANQGSEATYESGFVIDKFPISRPNLTFSTLTVSNMSPEDSSIYLCSATDTEAFFGQGTRLTVV.

The rearrangement uses TRBV15 and TRBJ1-1; 9 bases are shared with TRBD1. V was pared by 0 bases and J by 5 bases, with 10 bases of the junction left unmatched. The CDR3 length is 17 residues. Germline V gene sequence: CDR1 LNHNV, CDR2 YYDKDF (reference sequence). This CDR3 is CATSRDGGQGKKTEAFF. CDR3 DNA: TGTGCCACCAGCAGAGATGGGGGACAGGGAAAGAAGACTGAAGCTTTCTTT. The full variable domain, with the rest looked up from reference TRBV15 and TRBJ1-1, is DAMVIQNPRYQVTQFGKPVTLSCSQTLNHNVMYWYQQKSSQAPKLLFHYYDKDFNNEADTPDNFQSRRPNTSFCFLDIRSPGLGDTAMYLCATSRDGGQGKKTEAFFGQGTRLTVV.

In its sample, this clone was seen once. The rearrangement uses TRBV7-9 and TRBJ1-2; 8 nucleotides align to TRBD1. The CDR3 length is 11 residues. V was pared by 4 bases and J by 10 bases, with 2 bases of the junction left unmatched. CDR1 SEHNR and CDR2 FQNEAQ come from the germline V gene (reference sequence). CDR3 loop: CASSWDRTYTF. The CDR3 bases are TGTGCCAGCAGCTGGGACAGGACCTACACCTTC.

Regarding this clone: The junction and the germline gene differ at one end; a read error may be behind it. As DNA, the CDR3 is TGTGCTAGCAGCCCAACTAGCGGGAGGATCCAAGAGACCCAGTACTTC. The encoded protein is CASSPTSGRIQETQYF. The chain employs TRBV7-7 and TRBJ2-5; 12 bases are a match to TRBD2. Germline V lookup: CDR1 SSHAT, CDR2 FNYEAQ (reference sequence). This CDR3 has 16 residues.

This clone came up a few times. The chain has TRBV29-1 and TRBJ1-1, with D hard to call. Trimming stripped 7 bases from V and 0 bases from J, with 12 bases between. The length of the CDR3 is 13 residues. Germline-derived CDR1 and CDR2 are SQVTM and ANQGSEA. Here the CDR3 DNA reads TGCAGCGCCAACCGTAACATGAACACTGAAGCTTTCTTT. Encoded protein: CSANRNMNTEAFF.

The CDR3 DNA reads as TGTGCCAGCAGCTTACTAGGGGGTAGCAATCAGCCCCAGCATTTT. Residues: CASSLLGGSNQPQHF. The genes are TRBV7-3 and TRBJ1-5; D is possibly TRBD1 (6 bases). Germline CDR1 and CDR2: SGHTA and FQGTGA. The CDR3 extends over 15 amino acids. Trimming pared 2 bases from V and 0 bases from J, leaving 8 bases between.

This chain uses TRBV7-2 with TRBJ1-2, with 7 bases identical to TRBD1. CDR1 SGHTA and CDR2 FQGNSA come from the germline V gene. Trimming at V came to 3 bases and at J to 2 bases, leaving 3 bases not matched to a gene. This CDR3 has 14 residues. The CDR3 DNA sequence: TGTGCCAGCAGCTTGGACAGGACAAACTATGGCTACACCTTC. Protein: CASSLDRTNYGYTF. Together with reference TRBV7-2 and TRBJ1-2, the CDR3 gives the full variable domain: GAGVSQSPSNKVTEKGKDVELRCDPISGHTALYWYRQSLGQGLEFLIYFQGNSAPDKSGLPSDRFSAERTGGSVSTLTIQRTQQEDSAVYLCASSLDRTNYGYTFGSGTRLTVV.

The rearrangement joins TRBV5-1 to TRBJ2-1; 11 bases line up with TRBD2. Unmatched junction bases numbered 3, after V lost 1 base and J lost 9 bases. Germline V CDR1 and CDR2: SGHRS, YFSETQ. This CDR3 is 14 amino acids long. In DNA, the CDR3 is TGCGCCAGCAGCTTGCCCCTAGCGGGAGGTGAGCAGTTCTTC. Translating gives CASSLPLAGGEQFF.

This clone was found once. V is TRBV6-6 and J is TRBJ1-4; D is perhaps TRBD1 (6 bases). The ends were cut back, 6 bases at V and 5 bases at J, with 13 bases in the middle. The CDR3 covers 14 residues. Germline V lookup: CDR1 MNHNY, CDR2 SVGAGI (reference sequence). In DNA, the CDR3 is TGTGCCAGCAGACGCCTGACAGGCAATGAAAAACTGTTTTTT. It encodes CASRRLTGNEKLFF.

The chain couples TRBV3-1 (or the pseudogene TRBV3-2) to TRBJ1-3, with a weak D call TRBD1 (5 bases). There are 18 residues in the CDR3. The germline gives CDR1 LGHDT, CDR2 YNNKEL (reference sequence). Trimming left V 0 bases short and J 4 bases short, with 19 bases between. DNA of the CDR3: TGTGCCAGCAGCCAAGATCTATTTGGGCAGGGCCGAGGAAACACCATATATTTT. Protein: CASSQDLFGQGRGNTIYF.